The subject of this entry is one T cell receptor (beta chain). Its antigen remains unidentified. TCRdb redid the calling of the RT-PCR reads with MiXCR, one entry per CDR3 protein. The sample holds fewer than 400,000 distinct CDR3 sequences, 21% seen once. The data belong to a study of response to subunit inactivated influenza vaccine. In germline, CDR1 is SQVTM, CDR2 ANQGSEA. Trimming removed 4 bases at V and 0 bases at J, with 13 bases between. The CDR3 extends over 15 amino acids. Overall study findings and caveats: Authors proposed each seasonal influenza vaccination draws in few new T cells.

The chain has TRBV29-1 and TRBJ2-1; D might be TRBD1 (6 bases). The sequencing here drew on PBMCs from blood, taken 21 months after vaccination. This receptor was obtained from a man in his fifties or sixties who received an inactivated influenza vaccine. In DNA form, the CDR3 reads TGCAGCGTTGCCGATAGGGGGAGCTCCTACAATGAGCAGTTCTTC. This codes for CSVADRGSSYNEQFF.